This T cell receptor beta chain emerged from a study of cytomegalovirus exposure and HLA in healthy donors. Looking at the study overall: The 120 validation repertoires, a later analysis reported, used the same platform as the 700 or so repertoires from the first cohort.

The table came from immunoSEQ multiplex PCR; TCRdb's copy has only in-frame clones and leaves some out. The sample includes about 130,000 clones, around nine tenths seen only once; the top ten take approximately 1.5%. V was pared by 4 bases and J by 5 bases, with 7 bases of the junction left unmatched. The CDR3 runs 15 residues. Germline assignment: CDR1 SGHRS and CDR2 YFSETQ. The source of this sequence is a man aged 25-45 years in good health and CMV-seronegative. The chain recombines TRBV5-1 with TRBJ2-1; the match to TRBD1 covers 9 bases. The material sequenced was PBMCs. CDR3: CASSITGGFNNEQFF. The CDR3 nucleotides are TGCGCCAGCAGCATTACAGGGGGCTTTAACAATGAGCAGTTCTTC.